Shown below are 11 T cell receptor beta chains from a single sample sequenced in a study of blood T cell repertoires in COVID-19. Repertoires were generated with immunoSEQ multiplex PCR, while TCRdb's copy carries only in-frame clones and drops some. This table holds 250,000 or so clones, under 95% found once. Input material: PBMCs or T cells enriched from blood (not recorded which). The receptors originated from a middle-aged man who had been exposed to COVID-19.

The gene calls are TRBV7-9 and TRBJ2-7; D unresolved. The CDR3 extends over 11 amino acids. V lost 2 bases and J lost 4, with 3 bases in between. Germline-derived CDR1 and CDR2 are SEHNR and FQNEAQ (reference sequence). The CDR3 loop is CASSLSYEQYF. CDR3 DNA: TGTGCCAGCAGCTTATCGTACGAGCAGTACTTC.

This rearrangement joins TRBV7-2 to TRBJ2-7; 8 bases agree with TRBD2. V trimming: 3 bases; J trimming: 3 bases; junction bases outside the gene matches: 7. The germline gives CDR1 SGHTA, CDR2 FQGNSA. The CDR3 runs 15 residues. As DNA, the CDR3 is TGTGCCAGCAGCTTTGGTAGCGGGAAGATCTACGAGCAGTACTTC. Its translation: CASSFGSGKIYEQYF.

In DNA form, the CDR3 reads TGTGCCAGCATTTACGGTCTCGGGAACAATGAGCAGTTCTTC. Amino acids: CASIYGLGNNEQFF. This rearrangement joins TRBV2 to TRBJ2-1; perhaps TRBD2 as D (5 bases). Trimming took off 7 bases at V and 5 bases at J, with 15 bases between the two ends. From germline, CDR1 is SNHLY and CDR2 FYNNEI. This CDR3 spans 14 amino acids.

The chain combines TRBV4-1 with TRBJ2-3, with 10 positions matching TRBD2. The CDR3 extends over 17 amino acids. Per germline, CDR1 MGHRA and CDR2 YSYEKL. V was clipped by 2 bases and J by 1 base; unmatched bases: 6. This chain's CDR3 is CASSQPRTSGRTDTQYF. CDR3 DNA sequence: TGCGCCAGCAGCCAACCCCGGACTAGCGGTCGCACAGATACGCAGTATTTT.

Only one count was recorded for this clone. The chain links TRBV30 to TRBJ2-1; a weak D match, TRBD2 (6 bases). CDR1 is GTSNPN and CDR2 is SVGIG in the germline V gene (reference sequence). The CDR3 has 14 amino acids. V was pared by 3 bases and J by 7 bases, with 16 bases between. The CDR3 nucleotides read TGTGCCTGGAGCCTCTACGGAGGGGAAAATGAGCAGTTCTTC. It encodes CAWSLYGGENEQFF. Complete variable domain (other parts from reference TRBV30 and TRBJ2-1): SQTIHQWPATLVQPVGSPLSLECTVEGTSNPNLYWYRQAAGRGLQLLFYSVGIGQISSEVPQNLSASRPQDRQFILSSKKLLLSDSGFYLCAWSLYGGENEQFFGPGTRLTVL.

The rearrangement joins TRBV5-1 to TRBJ2-7, with D maybe TRBD2 (5 bases). CDR1 and CDR2 (germline): SGHRS, YFSETQ. Trimming stripped 4 bases from V and 6 bases from J, with 23 bases between. The CDR3 runs to 16 residues. The CDR3 reads CASSRDSTTSSIEQYF. The CDR3 DNA reads TGCGCCAGCAGCCGGGATAGCACTACGTCGTCTATCGAGCAGTACTTC.

The chain uses TRBV7-3 and TRBJ2-3; D is perhaps TRBD2 (6 bases). CDR1 is SGHTA and CDR2 is FQGTGA in the germline V gene. The CDR3 runs 12 residues. V was clipped by 6 bases and J by 6 bases, with 10 bases between them. The CDR3 DNA follows: TGTGCCAGCAGGGGCCGGGGGGATACGCAGTATTTT. Residues: CASRGRGDTQYF.

The rearrangement links TRBV5-6 to TRBJ2-2; 7 bases agree with TRBD1. CDR1 is SGHDT, CDR2 YYEEEE, per germline. After removal of 3 bases from V and 10 bases from J, the junction contained 9 bases not matched to a gene. The CDR3 has 14 amino acids. The CDR3 protein is CASSWATGQTELFF. The CDR3 bases are TGTGCCAGCAGCTGGGCGACAGGGCAGACGGAGCTGTTTTTT.

The genes are TRBV19 and TRBJ1-6, with TRBD1 matching over 9 bases. This CDR3 spans 17 amino acids. Germline CDR1 is LNHDA and CDR2 is SQIVND (reference sequence). Trimming took 0 bases from V and 9 from J; bases not matched to a gene: 9. CDR3 residues: CASSIDPPTGGISPLHF. Here the CDR3 DNA reads TGTGCCAGTAGTATAGATCCCCCCACAGGGGGCATTTCACCCCTCCACTTT. Supplemented by reference TRBV19 and TRBJ1-6, the full variable domain reads DGGITQSPKYLFRKEGQNVTLSCEQNLNHDAMYWYRQDPGQGLRLIYYSQIVNDFQKGDIAEGYSVSREKKESFPLTVTSAQKNPTAFYLCASSIDPPTGGISPLHFGNGTRLTVT.

The chain combines TRBV7-9 with TRBJ2-7; weak D call: TRBD1 (5 bases). V was pared by 5 bases and J by 4 bases, with 12 bases between. The CDR3 totals 13 residues. CDR1 is SEHNR, CDR2 FQNEAQ, per germline (reference sequence). The DNA of the CDR3 is TGTGCCAGCAGCCAGGGCAGGAAATACGAGCAGTACTTC. Translation gives CASSQGRKYEQYF. Full variable domain (rest looked up from reference TRBV7-9 and TRBJ2-7): DTGVSQNPRHKITKRGQNVTFRCDPISEHNRLYWYRQTLGQGPEFLTYFQNEAQLEKSRLLSDRFSAERPKGSFSTLEIQRTEQGDSAMYLCASSQGRKYEQYFGPGTRLTVT.

This chain uses TRBV5-6 with TRBJ1-5, with no clear D. The CDR3 runs to 16 residues. CDR1 is SGHDT and CDR2 is YYEEEE in the germline V gene. V gave up 0 bases and J gave up 5 bases, with 15 bases separating them. In DNA, the CDR3 is TGTGCCAGCAGCTTGGCTGGCTCTACAGTAGATCAGCCCCAGCATTTT. Translation gives CASSLAGSTVDQPQHF.